These 7 T cell receptor beta chains were sequenced from one sample in a study of T cells in localized non-small cell lung cancer. Libraries were prepared by immunoSEQ multiplex PCR; TCRdb keeps only in-frame clonotypes and omits some of them. The table includes 40,000 to 65,000 clones, over 80% detected once. The material was peripheral blood mononuclear cells, obtained before any cancer treatment. The receptors shown here come from a man aged 35 to 69 with stage III lung adenocarcinoma.

V and J are TRBV6-5 and TRBJ2-7; D is possibly TRBD1 or TRBD2 (5 bases each). The V and J ends lost 4 bases and 2 bases respectively, with 15 bases between them. The germline gives CDR1 MNHEY, CDR2 SVGAGI. The CDR3 consists of 15 residues. Written as DNA, the CDR3 is TGTGCCAGCAGTTCAGCCGGGACGGCTGCCTACGAGCAGTACTTC. Protein product: CASSSAGTAAYEQYF.

The chain has TRBV5-6 and TRBJ1-1; TRBD1 matches at 8 bases. The CDR3 contains 14 residues. Germline V CDR1 and CDR2: SGHDT, YYEEEE. V shed 4 bases, J shed 0 bases, and the junction held 2 bases outside the gene matches. The CDR3: CASSRQGMNTEAFF. DNA of the CDR3: TGTGCCAGCAGCCGACAGGGGATGAACACTGAAGCTTTCTTT.

Points on this clone: One end of the junction varies from germline; a read error may be responsible. The rearrangement joins TRBV9 to TRBJ2-1, with D unresolved. This CDR3 has 11 residues. Per the germline V gene, CDR1 is SGDLS and CDR2 is YYNGEE. The CDR3 DNA sequence: TGTGCCAGCAGCTCCAACAATGAGCAGTTCTTC. Its translation: CASSSNNEQFF.

The V gene is TRBV10-2, the J gene TRBJ1-5, with a possible D match to TRBD1 (6 bases). The CDR3 totals 19 residues. The V end lost 4 bases, the J end lost 0 bases, and 22 bases lay between the germline ends. Germline V gene sequence: CDR1 WSHSY, CDR2 SAAADI. The CDR3 DNA reads as TGCGCCAGCAGTGGACAGGCCTGGGCTCAGTATTATAGCAATCAGCCCCAGCATTTT. This codes for CASSGQAWAQYYSNQPQHF.

This clone was observed once. The chain couples TRBV7-9 to TRBJ2-6; 7 bases are a match to TRBD2. Trimming removed 6 bases from V and 0 bases from J; junction bases left unmatched: 5. The germline gives CDR1 SEHNR, CDR2 FQNEAQ (reference sequence). CDR3 length equals 16 residues. CDR3 sequence (DNA): TGTGCCAGCAGTTTGGCGGGGGACTCTGGGGCCAACGTCCTGACTTTC. It translates to CASSLAGDSGANVLTF.

The chain carries TRBV2 and TRBJ2-3; D is ambiguous. Germline CDR1 is SNHLY and CDR2 is FYNNEI. Trimming took off 6 bases at V and 0 bases at J, with 7 bases between the two ends. The CDR3 totals 13 residues. The CDR3 nucleotides are TGTGCCAGCAGGAGAACTAGCACAGATACGCAGTATTTT. It specifies CASRRTSTDTQYF.

The rearrangement uses TRBV11-2 and TRBJ1-4, with a possible D match to TRBD1 (5 bases). The CDR3 length is 15 residues. The ends were cut back, 1 base at V and 8 bases at J, with 14 bases in the middle. Germline V gene sequence: CDR1 SGHAT, CDR2 FQNNGV. In nucleotides, the CDR3 is TGTGCCAGCAGCTTAGCTGGGGGGATGAGCGAAAAACTGTTTTTT. Residues: CASSLAGGMSEKLFF. Full variable domain (rest looked up from reference TRBV11-2 and TRBJ1-4): EAGVAQSPRYKIIEKRQSVAFWCNPISGHATLYWYQQILGQGPKLLIQFQNNGVVDDSQLPKDRFSAERLKGVDSTLKIQPAKLEDSAVYLCASSLAGGMSEKLFFGSGTQLSVL.